The rows below give T cell receptor beta chains drawn from one sample of a study of T cell clonotyping in hematopoietic cell transplantation. Profiled with immunoSEQ multiplex PCR; TCRdb holds only in-frame clones, not every one. This table holds 13,000 or so clones, over 85% found once. This specimen consisted of PBMCs, obtained 100 days after allogeneic stem cell transplant. Receptors originate from a female patient aged 50-59 years who had an allogeneic stem cell transplant from an unrelated donor, so the T cells may come from the graft donor. Some clones in this sample may be carry-over from other donors' samples. The CDR3 runs from the conserved cysteine through the conserved F or W. Each record gives: V gene, J gene, CDR3 length, D gene, clone size, CDR3 DNA, CDR3 protein. The D gene is left open where the match is weak. Clone sizes are given selectively: once, few, many, or a class where the clone is expanded.

TRBV14	TRBJ1-3	14	-	once	TGTGCCAGCAGCCAAGATCTGGGGGGAAACACCATATATTTT	CASSQDLGGNTIYF
TRBV6-5	TRBJ1-2	15	-	-	TGTGCCAGCAGTACGACGGGACTGGTGGGTGTTGGCTACACCTTC	CASSTTGLVGVGYTF
TRBV2	TRBJ2-3	15	-	-	TGTGCCAGGAGCGGTCGGGGCTCGGGCACAGATACGCAGTATTTT	CARSGRGSGTDTQYF
TRBV19	TRBJ2-7	15	-	-	TGTGCCAGTAGTATCAGGGGCCCCACCTCCTACGAGCAGTACTTC	CASSIRGPTSYEQYF
TRBV4-2	TRBJ2-1	15	TRBD2	-	TGTGCCAGCAGCTACTTAGCGGGGGGGCGAAATGAGCAGTTCTTC	CASSYLAGGRNEQFF
TRBV14	TRBJ1-1	15	-	-	TGTGCCAGCAGCCAAGTCGGGGGTTTGATGACTGAAGCTTTCTTT	CASSQVGGLMTEAFF
TRBV13	TRBJ2-1	15	-	-	TGTGCCAGCAGTTTCTCAGGGTCAATATACAATGAGCAGTTCTTC	CASSFSGSIYNEQFF
TRBV6-1	TRBJ1-1	12	-	-	TGTGCCAGCAGGGCAGCTCGGACTGAAGCTTTCTTT	CASRAARTEAFF
TRBV11-2	TRBJ1-2	16	-	-	TGTGCCAGCAGCTTAGAGTCGTGGGCAGGGGCTAGCGGCTACACCTTC	CASSLESWAGASGYTF
TRBV5-1	TRBJ1-5	17	-	-	TGCGCCAGCAGCTCGCCGGCAGGACGGACCCGGTCACTGCCCCAGCATTTT	CASSSPAGRTRSLPQHF
TRBV7-9	TRBJ2-1	12	-	-	TGTGCCAGCAGCTTGGTTTACAATGAGCAGTTCTTC	CASSLVYNEQFF
TRBV6-1	TRBJ2-7	15	TRBD2	-	TGTGCCAGCAGTGAAGCTAGCGGGAGCTCCTACGAGCAGTACTTC	CASSEASGSSYEQYF
TRBV5-1	TRBJ2-3	13	-	-	TGCGCCAGCAGCTTTGGTAGCACAGATACGCAGTATTTT	CASSFGSTDTQYF
TRBV2	TRBJ1-1	16	-	-	TGTGCCAGCATAGAGGCTGACTCTGTCTTTGGCACTGAAGCTTTCTTT	CASIEADSVFGTEAFF
TRBV5-4	TRBJ1-1	12	-	-	TGTGCCAGCAGCGACAGGAACACTGAAGCTTTCTTT	CASSDRNTEAFF
TRBV6-4	TRBJ2-3	14	TRBD1	-	TGTGCCAGCAGTAGGGGGCTCGACACAGATACGCAGTATTTT	CASSRGLDTDTQYF
TRBV5-1	TRBJ1-1	16	-	-	TGCGCCAGCAGCTTGTCTCCCGGTCGGGGGAACACTGAAGCTTTCTTT	CASSLSPGRGNTEAFF
TRBV5-1	TRBJ2-6	14	TRBD2	-	TGCGCCAGCAGCTTGTCGCCGGGGGGCAACGTCCTGACTTTC	CASSLSPGGNVLTF
TRBV11-2	TRBJ2-7	12	-	-	TGTGCCAGCAGCGTCCCCCGTGGCGAGCAGTACTTC	CASSVPRGEQYF
TRBV2	TRBJ1-1	14	-	-	TGTGCCAGCAGTGAACTGACAGTGAACACTGAAGCTTTCTTT	CASSELTVNTEAFF
TRBV5-4	TRBJ2-3	14	-	few	TGTGCCAGCAGCCCCTTAGGACGGCAAGATACGCAGTATTTT	CASSPLGRQDTQYF
TRBV30	TRBJ2-2	15	TRBD1	-	TGTGCCTGGGTACCCGGGACAGGGTATACCGGGGAGCTGTTTTTT	CAWVPGTGYTGELFF
TRBV28	TRBJ1-4	14	-	-	TGTGCCAGCAGTTTAAGCAGGGTCGGCGAAAAACTGTTTTTT	CASSLSRVGEKLFF
TRBV6-5	TRBJ2-1	14	TRBD1	-	TGTGCCAGCAAAACCGGGGACAGATCAAAACCGCAGTTCTTC	CASKTGDRSKPQFF
TRBV7-9	TRBJ2-2	14	-	-	TGTGCCAGCAAAAAGAGGGGGGACACCGGGGAGCTGTTTTTT	CASKKRGDTGELFF
TRBV5-1	TRBJ1-2	13	-	-	TGCGCCAGCAGCTTAACACTGAACTATGGCTACACCTTC	CASSLTLNYGYTF
TRBV5-1	TRBJ2-3	17	TRBD2	-	TGCGCCAGCAGCTTGGGAGCGGGGGTCACTAGCACAGATACGCAGTATTTT	CASSLGAGVTSTDTQYF
TRBV6-5	TRBJ2-1	14	-	-	TGTGCCAGCAGTTCTTGGACCTCGTTGGGTGAGCAGTTCTTC	CASSSWTSLGEQFF
TRBV11-2	TRBJ2-7	12	-	-	TGTGCCAGCAGCAAAACAAGGGGTGAGCAGTACTTC	CASSKTRGEQYF
TRBV19	TRBJ1-2	13	-	-	TGTGCCAGTAATTCAGACAGGACCCATGGCTACACCTTC	CASNSDRTHGYTF
TRBV2	TRBJ2-7	13	-	-	TGTGCCAGCAGTCGGGACTTCTCCTACGAGCAGTACTTT	CASSRDFSYEQYF
TRBV28	TRBJ2-7	12	-	-	TGTGCCAGCAAAACAGGGCCCTACGAGCAGTACTTC	CASKTGPYEQYF
TRBV13	TRBJ2-5	14	-	-	TGTGCCAGCAGCTTAATGACTTCGCAAGAGACCCAGTACTTC	CASSLMTSQETQYF
TRBV14	TRBJ2-5	15	-	once	TGTGCCAGCAGCCCCGGGGAGCAGGAGTTAGAGACCCAGTACTTC	CASSPGEQELETQYF
TRBV2	TRBJ2-7	12	-	-	TGTGCCAGCAGTACAGGGTTTGGGGAGCAGTACTTC	CASSTGFGEQYF
TRBV9	TRBJ2-3	15	TRBD2	-	TGTGCCAGCAGCGTAGGTGCCAGCGGGGGGGCGGTGCAGTATTTT	CASSVGASGGAVQYF
TRBV6-1	TRBJ1-5	13	-	-	TGTGCCAGCAGTGTTAAAGGGGAACAGCCCCAGCATTTT	CASSVKGEQPQHF
TRBV5-6	TRBJ2-5	13	-	-	TGTGCCAGCAGCTTGAGGGGGGGAGAGACCCAGTACTTC	CASSLRGGETQYF
TRBV4-1	TRBJ1-1	16	-	once	TGCGCCAGCAGCCAAGAGCGGCTTTCGGGTGTAACTGAAGCTTTCTTT	CASSQERLSGVTEAFF
TRBV7-6	TRBJ2-3	13	-	-	TGTGCCAGCAGCTTTGACAGCACAGATACGCAGTATTTT	CASSFDSTDTQYF
TRBV5-4	TRBJ1-1	15	TRBD1	-	TGTGCCAGCAGCTCAACGGACAGGTCCTACACTGAAGCTTTCTTT	CASSSTDRSYTEAFF
TRBV30	TRBJ2-1	15	TRBD1	-	TGTGCCTGGAGTCGAGGGGGCAATATATTCAATGAGCAGTTCTTC	CAWSRGGNIFNEQFF
TRBV29-1	TRBJ1-2	14	-	-	TGCAGCGTTGACGGAGGGGGTAGTAGTTATGGCTACACCTTC	CSVDGGGSSYGYTF
TRBV9	TRBJ2-7	14	TRBD1	-	TGTGCCAGCAGCGCCGGGACAGGGAACTACGAGCAGTACTTC	CASSAGTGNYEQYF
TRBV4-1	TRBJ2-7	14	TRBD1	-	TGCGCCAGCAGCCGGAACAGGGGGTACGACGAGCAGTACTTC	CASSRNRGYDEQYF